These T cell receptor beta chains were read from a single sample in a study of T cells in Graves' hyperthyroidism and ophthalmopathy. TCRdb redid the calling of the multiplex PCR reads with MiXCR, one entry per CDR3 protein. The table shows over 650,000 distinct CDR3 sequences, with about 15% occurring only once. The sample was blood. The origin of the receptors is a man in his late teens or twenties with Graves' hyperthyroidism. The CDR3 runs from the conserved cysteine through the conserved F or W. D genes are given only for firm matches. Clone size appears in some rows only: once, few, many, or a class for an expanded clone.

j_call clone_size d_call v_call cdr3_nt cdr3_aa
TRBJ2-3 . . TRBV7-8 TGTGCCAGCAGCTCGGATCGGACTGAAGATACGCAGTATTTT CASSSDRTEDTQYF
TRBJ1-6 . . TRBV4-2 TGTGCCAGCAGCGTCCGGGGAACGGCACCCCTCCACTTT CASSVRGTAPLHF
TRBJ2-1 few . TRBV4-1 TGCGCCAGCAGCCAAAGTCTGCGTTTTGAGCAGTTCTTC CASSQSLRFEQFF
TRBJ2-7 many . TRBV3-1 TGTGCCAGCAGTCAGAACACGGGCAGCGAGCAGTACTTC CASSQNTGSEQYF
TRBJ2-6 many . TRBV6-2/TRBV6-3 TGTGCCAGCAGTTATGGAGGCGCTGGGGCCAACGTCCTGACTTTC CASSYGGAGANVLTF
TRBJ2-1 few . TRBV27 TGTGCCAGCAGTCGGACAACCATTTACAATGAGCAGTTCTTC CASSRTTIYNEQFF
TRBJ1-5 many . TRBV6-2/TRBV6-3 TGTGCCAGCAGTTACGCGGACAGTAGAGGACAGCCCCAGCATTTT CASSYADSRGQPQHF
TRBJ2-3 . . TRBV6-2/TRBV6-3 TGTGCCAGCAGTTACGTTGCCTACACAGATACGCAGTATTTT CASSYVAYTDTQYF
TRBJ2-5 . TRBD1 TRBV2 TGTGCCACCACAGGACAGGCTCAAGAGACCCAGTACTTC CATTGQAQETQYF
TRBJ1-3 few . TRBV20-1 TGCAGTGCTCCAGGGGAATATGGAAACACCATATATTTT CSAPGEYGNTIYF
TRBJ1-6 many . TRBV5-5 TGTGCCAGCAGCATGGACAGCGGGGCTATAAATTCACCCCTCCACTTT CASSMDSGAINSPLHF
TRBJ2-5 many . TRBV6-1 TGTGCCAGTCATAGGGGGGGGATAGAGACCCAGTACTTC CASHRGGIETQYF
TRBJ1-6 many . TRBV27 TGTGCCAGCAGTTTTTCGGGCCTCGCCAATTCACCCCTCCACTTT CASSFSGLANSPLHF
TRBJ2-1 few . TRBV3-1 TGTGCCAGCAGCCAGGGGACCGTTGTAGAGTACAATGAGCAGTTCTTC CASSQGTVVEYNEQFF
TRBJ1-1 . . TRBV6-5 TGTGCCAGCAGTTACTTACAGTTGAACACTGAAGCTTTCTTT CASSYLQLNTEAFF
TRBJ2-3 . . TRBV7-2 TGTGCCAGCAGCTTAGCGGGGGCCCGCGGTACGCAGTATTTT CASSLAGARGTQYF
TRBJ2-5 . . TRBV12-5 TGTGCTAGTGGTTTGGTCGGAGGAGGCACCCAAGAGACCCAGTACTTC CASGLVGGGTQETQYF
TRBJ1-1 few TRBD1 TRBV13 TGTGCCAGCAGTCGCCGGGACAGGAAGGCTGAAGCTTTCTTT CASSRRDRKAEAFF
TRBJ1-3 few . TRBV28 TGTGCCAGCAGCTTGGGGACACCCTTTTCTGGAAACACCATATATTTT CASSLGTPFSGNTIYF
TRBJ2-7 many . TRBV28 TGTGCCAGCAGTTTAGGTCAAGATGGGGAGCAGTACTTC CASSLGQDGEQYF
TRBJ2-7 many . TRBV3-1 TGTGCCAGCAGCCTCCGGACACGGGCTCCCTACGAGCAGTACTTC CASSLRTRAPYEQYF
TRBJ2-5 . . TRBV7-8 TGTGCCAGCAGCTTAGCGACGCAGCCGGGACAAGAGACCCAGTACTTC CASSLATQPGQETQYF
TRBJ2-1 . TRBD2 TRBV5-1 TGCGCCAGCAGCGGGGGCGGGAGGGCCAGGAAAAATGAGCAGTTCTTC CASSGGGRARKNEQFF
TRBJ2-1 . . TRBV29-1 TGCAGCGTTGGGTTTGGGTGGGGCCGCTTCGATGAGCAGTTCTTC CSVGFGWGRFDEQFF
TRBJ2-7 many . TRBV7-2 TGTGCCAGCAGCGGAATCGACAGGCTATTCTCCTACGAGCAGTACTTC CASSGIDRLFSYEQYF
TRBJ2-3 . . TRBV7-9 TGTGCCAGCAGCTTCATCCAGGGCTCAGATACGCAGTATTTT CASSFIQGSDTQYF
TRBJ2-1 once . TRBV29-1 TGCAGCACCCAAACCTACAATGAGCAGTTCTTC CSTQTYNEQFF
TRBJ1-1 many . TRBV7-9 TGTGCCAGCAGCTTAGTCACTGTGAACACTGAAGCTTTCTTT CASSLVTVNTEAFF
TRBJ2-7 few . TRBV7-2 TGTGCCAGCAGCCACGGAGAAAGGTACGAGCAGTACTTC CASSHGERYEQYF
TRBJ2-5 many . TRBV3-1 TGTGCCAGCAGCTTCCGACAGAGGCTCCAAGAGACCCAGTACTTC CASSFRQRLQETQYF
TRBJ1-4 many . TRBV18 TGTGCCAGCTCACCAAGAGGGTCTTCTAATGAAAAACTGTTTTTT CASSPRGSSNEKLFF
TRBJ1-4 . . TRBV7-9 TGTGCCAGCAGCTCCGAAGGGACGGATCTTAATGAAAAACTGTTTTTT CASSSEGTDLNEKLFF
TRBJ2-1 . TRBD1 TRBV19 TGTGCCAGTAGTAACGACGGACAGGGGGGCTACAATGAGCAGTTCTTC CASSNDGQGGYNEQFF
TRBJ2-3 few TRBD2 TRBV5-1 TGCGCCAGCAGCCCGGTGGGACTAGCGGGACCAGATACGCAGTATTTT CASSPVGLAGPDTQYF
TRBJ2-7 . . TRBV20-1 TGCAGTGCTAGAGGAGCGAGCTTGGGAGAGCAGTACTTC CSARGASLGEQYF
TRBJ2-5 many . TRBV7-9 TGTGCCAGCAGCTCTTATGAAGGGGCGAGGAGACAAGAGACCCAGTACTTC CASSSYEGARRQETQYF